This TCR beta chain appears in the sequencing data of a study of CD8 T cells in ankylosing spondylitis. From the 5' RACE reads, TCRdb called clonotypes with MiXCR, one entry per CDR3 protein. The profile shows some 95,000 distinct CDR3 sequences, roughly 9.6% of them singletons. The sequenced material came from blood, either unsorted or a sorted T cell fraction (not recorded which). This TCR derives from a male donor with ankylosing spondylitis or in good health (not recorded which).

CDR3 sequence: CSAPRMEYEQYF. The DNA for the CDR3 is TGCAGTGCTCCCCGGATGGAGTACGAGCAGTACTTC. The chain has TRBV20-1 and TRBJ2-7; no clear D. V was shortened by 5 bases and J by 4 bases, with 12 bases between the two germline ends. Looked up from germline, CDR1 is DFQATT and CDR2 is SNEGSKA (reference sequence). The CDR3 is 12 amino acids.